Listed below are T cell receptor beta chains from one sample, sequenced in a study of breast tumors, draining lymph nodes, adjacent tissues. TCRdb reprocessed the multiplex PCR reads via MiXCR and lists one record per CDR3 protein. The table includes around 230,000 distinct CDR3 sequences, approximately 31% detected once. The sample taken for sequencing was axillary lymph node tissue. These receptors all stem from a female donor with breast cancer. Some clones in this sample may be carry-over from other donors' samples. The CDR3 runs from the conserved cysteine through the conserved F or W. The D gene is left open where the match is weak. Size values are once, few and many counts, or a class for expanded clones, and some rows have none.

TRBJ2-5	NA	TRBV12-3/TRBV12-4	many	TGTGCCAGCAGTTTATCGTACGGAGGACAGCGAGAGACCCAGTACTTC	CASSLSYGGQRETQYF
TRBJ2-1	NA	TRBV5-8	many	TGTGCCAGCAGTCGCTTTAAGAATGAGCAGTTCTTC	CASSRFKNEQFF
TRBJ1-2	TRBD1	TRBV7-2	NA	TGTGCCAGCAGCTTACCAGGGGGCAGCTATGGCTACACCTTC	CASSLPGGSYGYTF
TRBJ2-7	NA	TRBV11-3	few	TGTGCCAGCAGCGACGACAGACAAGGGGAGCAGTACTTC	CASSDDRQGEQYF
TRBJ2-1	TRBD2	TRBV5-1	many	TGCGCCAGCAGAGGGCTAGCGGGAGTTAGAGAGCAGTTCTTC	CASRGLAGVREQFF
TRBJ2-5	TRBD2	TRBV18	many	TGTGCCAGCTCAGTAGCGGGAGAGACCCAGTACTTC	CASSVAGETQYF
TRBJ1-2	NA	TRBV3-1	NA	TGTGCCAGCAGCCCTATCACCGGGATCTATGGCTACACCTTC	CASSPITGIYGYTF
TRBJ1-5	TRBD1	TRBV6-6	many	TGTGCCAGCAATACCCGGGACAGCAGTTCGCCCCAGCATTTT	CASNTRDSSSPQHF
TRBJ2-1	NA	TRBV5-1	many	TGCGCCAGCCTTCCGGGTTCGGTCGGCCCCTACAATGAGCAGTTCTTC	CASLPGSVGPYNEQFF
TRBJ1-5	TRBD1	TRBV12-3/TRBV12-4	many	TGTGCCAGCAGTTATCTGACAGGGCTGAATCAGCCCCAGCATTTT	CASSYLTGLNQPQHF
TRBJ2-7	TRBD2	TRBV11-2	many	TGTGCCAGCAGCTCATTAGCGGGGATCTCCTACGAGCAGTACTTC	CASSSLAGISYEQYF